This T cell receptor (beta chain) came from a study of T cell responses to AZD1222 COVID-19 vaccine. Study summary: Second-dose timings of about 4 or about 12 weeks were pooled.

Study findings and constraints: Most donors were white British and more were female, and clonal diversity was possibly underestimated. Unmutated variant regions are reportedly targeted by nearly half of spike-specific TCRs.

On this clone: The target antigen is unknown.

Only in-frame clones appear in the TCRdb table, and some are missing; sequencing was by immunoSEQ multiplex PCR. The top ten clones hold about 2.5% of a sample with 180,000 or so clones, approximately 90% of them seen once. The sample here was peripheral blood, taken on day 0 of AZD1222 vaccination. This clonotype was sampled from an adult in good health.

Here the CDR3 reads CASSVGPGGLAGLGSYNEQFF. The DNA of the CDR3 is TGTGCCAGCAGCGTAGGGCCAGGGGGACTAGCGGGGCTGGGCTCCTACAATGAGCAGTTCTTC. The V gene is TRBV9, the J gene TRBJ2-1; 13 positions match TRBD2. The germline CDR1 and CDR2 sequences are SGDLS and YYNGEE. This CDR3 region has 21 residues. Trimming removed 0 bases from V and 0 bases from J; junction bases left unmatched: 12.